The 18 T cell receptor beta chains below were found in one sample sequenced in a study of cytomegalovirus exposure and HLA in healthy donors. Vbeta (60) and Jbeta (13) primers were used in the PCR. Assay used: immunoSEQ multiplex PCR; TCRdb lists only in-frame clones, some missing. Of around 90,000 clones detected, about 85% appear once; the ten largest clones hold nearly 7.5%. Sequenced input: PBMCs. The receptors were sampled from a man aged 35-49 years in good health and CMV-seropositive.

DNA of the CDR3: TGCGCCAGCAGAGAGGTGATGAACACTGAAGCTTTCTTT. Protein sequence: CASREVMNTEAFF. The chain couples TRBV5-1 to TRBJ1-1; D remains unclear. Germline lookup yields CDR1 SGHRS and CDR2 YFSETQ. V was pared by 5 bases and J by 0 bases, with 8 bases between. CDR3 size: 13 residues.

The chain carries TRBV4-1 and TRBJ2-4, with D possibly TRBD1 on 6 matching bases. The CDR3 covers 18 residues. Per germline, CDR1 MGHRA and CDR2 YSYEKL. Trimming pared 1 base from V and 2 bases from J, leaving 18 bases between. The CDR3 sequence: CASSQVRTASMTKNIQYF. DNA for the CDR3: TGCGCCAGCAGCCAAGTGCGGACAGCTTCCATGACCAAAAACATTCAGTACTTC.

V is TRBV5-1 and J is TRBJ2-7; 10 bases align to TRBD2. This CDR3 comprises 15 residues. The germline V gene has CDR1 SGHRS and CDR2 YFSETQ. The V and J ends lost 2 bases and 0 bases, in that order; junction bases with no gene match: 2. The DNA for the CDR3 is TGCGCCAGCAGCTTCACTAGCGGGGCCTCCTACGAGCAGTACTTC. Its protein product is CASSFTSGASYEQYF.

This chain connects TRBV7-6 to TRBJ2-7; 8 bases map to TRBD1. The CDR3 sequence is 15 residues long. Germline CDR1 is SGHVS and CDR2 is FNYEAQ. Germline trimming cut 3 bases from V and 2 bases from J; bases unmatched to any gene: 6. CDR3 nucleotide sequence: TGTGCCAGCAGCTTGGGGGACAGGCCTCCCTACGAGCAGTACTTC. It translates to CASSLGDRPPYEQYF.

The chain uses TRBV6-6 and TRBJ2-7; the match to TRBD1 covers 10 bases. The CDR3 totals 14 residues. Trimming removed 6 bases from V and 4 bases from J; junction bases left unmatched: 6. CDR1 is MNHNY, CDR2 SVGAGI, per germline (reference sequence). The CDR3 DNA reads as TGTGCCAGCAGGACAGGGGGCGCCGGGTACGAGCAGTACTTC. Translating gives CASRTGGAGYEQYF.

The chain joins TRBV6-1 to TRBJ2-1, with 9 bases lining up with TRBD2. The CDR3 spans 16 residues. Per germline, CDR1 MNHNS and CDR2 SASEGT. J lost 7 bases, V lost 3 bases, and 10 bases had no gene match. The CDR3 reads CASSDTAGGPRNEQFF. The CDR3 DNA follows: TGTGCCAGCAGTGATACTGCGGGGGGGCCGAGAAATGAGCAGTTCTTC.

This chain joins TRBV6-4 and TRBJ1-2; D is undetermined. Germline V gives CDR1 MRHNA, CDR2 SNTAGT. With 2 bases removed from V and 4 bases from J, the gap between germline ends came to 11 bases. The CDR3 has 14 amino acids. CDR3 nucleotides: TGTGCCAGCAGTGACGGAGCGGGATTCTATGGCTACACCTTC. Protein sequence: CASSDGAGFYGYTF.

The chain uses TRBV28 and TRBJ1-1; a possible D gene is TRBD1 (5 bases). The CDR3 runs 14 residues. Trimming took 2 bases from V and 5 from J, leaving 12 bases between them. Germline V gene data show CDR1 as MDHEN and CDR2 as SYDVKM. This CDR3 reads CASSLQGQWTEAFF. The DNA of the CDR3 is TGTGCCAGCAGTTTACAGGGCCAGTGGACTGAAGCTTTCTTT.

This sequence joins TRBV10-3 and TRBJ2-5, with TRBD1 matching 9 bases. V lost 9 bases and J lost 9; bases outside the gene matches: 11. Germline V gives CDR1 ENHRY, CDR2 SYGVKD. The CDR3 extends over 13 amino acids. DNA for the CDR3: TGTGCCATAGGAGGACAGGGGATGGAGGCCCAGTACTTC. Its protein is CAIGGQGMEAQYF.

The CDR3 loop is CASSLGASRAQYF. DNA of the CDR3: TGCGCCAGCAGCTTGGGAGCGTCCCGGGCGCAGTATTTT. V and J are TRBV5-1 and TRBJ2-3; D is ambiguous. Trimming cost V 0 bases and J 10 bases, with 12 bases left between them. Germline V gives CDR1 SGHRS, CDR2 YFSETQ. This CDR3 has 13 residues.

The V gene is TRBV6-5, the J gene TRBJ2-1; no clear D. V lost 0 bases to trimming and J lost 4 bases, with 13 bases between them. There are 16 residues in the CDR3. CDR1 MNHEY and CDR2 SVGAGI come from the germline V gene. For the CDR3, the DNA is TGTGCCAGCAGTTACTCCGGTCTTCAGGCGTACAATGAGCAGTTCTTC. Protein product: CASSYSGLQAYNEQFF.

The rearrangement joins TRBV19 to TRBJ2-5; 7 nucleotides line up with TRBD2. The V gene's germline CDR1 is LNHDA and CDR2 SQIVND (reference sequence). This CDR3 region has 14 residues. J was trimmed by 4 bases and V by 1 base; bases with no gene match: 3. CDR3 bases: TGTGCCAGTAGTATAGGGGGGGGAGGAGAGACCCAGTACTTC. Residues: CASSIGGGGETQYF.

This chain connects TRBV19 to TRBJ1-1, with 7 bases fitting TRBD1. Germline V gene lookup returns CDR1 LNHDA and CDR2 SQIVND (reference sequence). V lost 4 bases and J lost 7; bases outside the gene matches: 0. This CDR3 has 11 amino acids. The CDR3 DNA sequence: TGTGCCAGTAGTAGGACAGGTGAAGCTTTCTTT. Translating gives CASSRTGEAFF.

The CDR3: CASSSLTSGGSKTQYF. The CDR3 DNA follows: TGTGCCAGCAGTTCCCTGACTAGCGGGGGGTCCAAGACCCAGTACTTC. The chain joins TRBV6-5 to TRBJ2-5; 13 nucleotides agree with TRBD2. Losses at the gene ends were 4 bases for V and 6 bases for J; bases not matched to a gene: 8. From germline, CDR1 is MNHEY and CDR2 SVGAGI. The CDR3 contains 16 residues.

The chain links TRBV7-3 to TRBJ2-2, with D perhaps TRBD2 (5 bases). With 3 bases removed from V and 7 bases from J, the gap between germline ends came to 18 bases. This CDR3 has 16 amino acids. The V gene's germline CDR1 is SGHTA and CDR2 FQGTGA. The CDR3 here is CASSLGLTGSIGELFF. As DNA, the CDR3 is TGTGCCAGCAGCTTGGGCCTCACGGGGTCCATCGGGGAGCTGTTTTTT.

CDR3 sequence: CASSVEGTGTGGSEQYF. CDR3 bases: TGTGCCAGCAGCGTAGAAGGTACCGGGACAGGGGGATCCGAGCAGTACTTC. This chain connects TRBV9 to TRBJ2-7; 11 nucleotides match TRBD1. The CDR3 runs to 17 residues. CDR1 and CDR2 from the germline V gene are SGDLS and YYNGEE. Trimming took 0 bases from V and 6 from J; bases not matched to a gene: 11. The variable domain in full, with the rest retrieved from reference TRBV9 and TRBJ2-7, is DSGVTQTPKHLITATGQRVTLRCSPRSGDLSVYWYQQSLDQGLQFLIQYYNGEERAKGNILERFSAQQFPDLHSELNLSSLELGDSALYFCASSVEGTGTGGSEQYFGPGTRLTVT.

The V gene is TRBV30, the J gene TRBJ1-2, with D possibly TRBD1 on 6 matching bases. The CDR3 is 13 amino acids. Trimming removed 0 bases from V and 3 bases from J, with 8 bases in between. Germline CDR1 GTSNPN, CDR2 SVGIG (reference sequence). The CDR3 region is CAWSVNRDYGYTF. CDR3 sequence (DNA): TGTGCCTGGAGTGTAAACAGGGACTATGGCTACACCTTC.

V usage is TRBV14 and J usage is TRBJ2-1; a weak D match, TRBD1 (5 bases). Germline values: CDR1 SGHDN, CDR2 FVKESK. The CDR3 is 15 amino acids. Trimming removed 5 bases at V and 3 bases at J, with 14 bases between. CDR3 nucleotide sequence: TGTGCCAGCAGCTCCTACCCAGGGATCTACAATGAGCAGTTCTTC. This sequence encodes CASSSYPGIYNEQFF.